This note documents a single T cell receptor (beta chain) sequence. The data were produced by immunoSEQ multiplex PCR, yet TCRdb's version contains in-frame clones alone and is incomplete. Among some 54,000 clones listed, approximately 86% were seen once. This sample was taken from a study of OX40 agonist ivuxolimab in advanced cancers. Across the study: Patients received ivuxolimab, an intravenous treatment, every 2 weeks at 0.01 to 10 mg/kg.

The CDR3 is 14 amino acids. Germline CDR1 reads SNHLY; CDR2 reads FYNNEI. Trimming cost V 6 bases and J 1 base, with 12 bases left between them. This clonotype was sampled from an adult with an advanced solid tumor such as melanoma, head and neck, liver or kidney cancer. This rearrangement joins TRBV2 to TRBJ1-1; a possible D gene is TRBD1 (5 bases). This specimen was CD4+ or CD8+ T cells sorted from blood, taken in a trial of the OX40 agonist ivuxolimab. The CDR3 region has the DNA TGTGCCAGCAGGTGGGGGGAATGGAACACTGAAGCTTTCTTT. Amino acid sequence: CASRWGEWNTEAFF.